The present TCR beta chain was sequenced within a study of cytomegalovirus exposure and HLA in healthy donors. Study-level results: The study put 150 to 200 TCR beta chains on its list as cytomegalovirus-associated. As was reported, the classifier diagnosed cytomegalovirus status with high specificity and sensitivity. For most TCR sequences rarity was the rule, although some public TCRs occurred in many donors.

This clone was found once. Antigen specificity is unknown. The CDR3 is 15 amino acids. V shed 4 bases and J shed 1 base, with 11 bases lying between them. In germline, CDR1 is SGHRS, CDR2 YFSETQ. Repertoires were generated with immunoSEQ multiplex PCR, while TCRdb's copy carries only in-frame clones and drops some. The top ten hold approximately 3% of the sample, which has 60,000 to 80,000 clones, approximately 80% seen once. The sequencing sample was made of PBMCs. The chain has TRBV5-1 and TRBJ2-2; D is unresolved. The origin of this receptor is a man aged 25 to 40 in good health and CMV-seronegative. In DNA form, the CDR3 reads TGCGCCAGCAGCGTATCCCCTCGGAACACCGGGGAGCTGTTTTTT. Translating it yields CASSVSPRNTGELFF.